This TCR beta chain was sequenced in a study of blood T cells in healthy people across ages. Study information: About one barcoded beta molecule per two T cells was captured by template switching.

The CDR3 totals 13 residues. V lost 3 bases and J lost 11, with 15 bases in between. It was with a sample-barcoded 5' primer and a J-beta primer mix that a second PCR of about 6 to 11 cycles was run. Carrying 12 random nucleotides, a template-switch adaptor labeled each individual cDNA molecule. Samples each returned at least 3 million CDR3-containing paired-end reads. MiXCR, applied by TCRdb to the 5' RACE reads, yields one record per CDR3 protein. The table includes about 1.1 million distinct CDR3 sequences, approximately 38% detected once. The sequenced material came from blood. The chain joins TRBV12-3 or TRBV12-4 to TRBJ2-3; unclear D gene. This clonotype was sampled from a man aged 18 to 29 in good health. The CDR3 loop reads CASSLVGADVQYF. CDR3 DNA sequence: TGTGCCAGCAGTTTGGTGGGTGCAGATGTGCAGTATTTT.